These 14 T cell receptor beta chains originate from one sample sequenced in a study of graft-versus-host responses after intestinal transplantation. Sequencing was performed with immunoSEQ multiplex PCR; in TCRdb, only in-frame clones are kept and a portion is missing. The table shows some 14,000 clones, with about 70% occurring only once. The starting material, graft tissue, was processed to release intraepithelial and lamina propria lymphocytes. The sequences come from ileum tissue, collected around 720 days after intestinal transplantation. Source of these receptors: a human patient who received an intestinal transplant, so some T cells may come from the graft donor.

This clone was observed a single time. CDR3 coding DNA: TGTGCCAGTAGTATTCCGACAGGACCCTATGGCTACACCTTC. It specifies CASSIPTGPYGYTF. The chain has TRBV19 and TRBJ1-2, with a tentative D call TRBD1 (6 bases). CDR3 length equals 14 residues. The V gene's germline CDR1 is LNHDA and CDR2 SQIVND (reference sequence). Trimming took 3 bases from V and 4 from J, leaving 12 bases between them.

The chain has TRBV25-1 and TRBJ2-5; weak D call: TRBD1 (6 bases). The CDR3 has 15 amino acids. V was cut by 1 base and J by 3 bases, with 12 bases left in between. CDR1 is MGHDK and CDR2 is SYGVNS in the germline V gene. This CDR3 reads CASSESRGPKETQYF. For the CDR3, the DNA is TGTGCCAGCAGTGAATCCAGGGGTCCCAAAGAGACCCAGTACTTC.

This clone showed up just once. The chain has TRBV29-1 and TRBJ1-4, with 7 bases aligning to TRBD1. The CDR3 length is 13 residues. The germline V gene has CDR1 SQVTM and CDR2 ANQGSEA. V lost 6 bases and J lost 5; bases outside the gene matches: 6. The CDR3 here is CSVGTALNEKLFF. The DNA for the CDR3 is TGCAGCGTGGGGACAGCCCTAAATGAAAAACTGTTTTTT.

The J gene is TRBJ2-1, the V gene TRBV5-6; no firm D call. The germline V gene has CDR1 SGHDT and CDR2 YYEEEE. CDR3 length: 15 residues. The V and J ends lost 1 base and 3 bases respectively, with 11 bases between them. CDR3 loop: CASSLYRADYNEQFF. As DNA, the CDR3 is TGTGCCAGCAGCTTGTATCGGGCGGACTACAATGAGCAGTTCTTC.

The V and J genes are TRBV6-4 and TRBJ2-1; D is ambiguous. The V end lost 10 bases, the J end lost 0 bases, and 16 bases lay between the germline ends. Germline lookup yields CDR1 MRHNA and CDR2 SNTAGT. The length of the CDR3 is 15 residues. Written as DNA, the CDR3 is TGTGCCACCCGGTGTCCGGTCCCCTCCTACAATGAGCAGTTCTTC. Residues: CATRCPVPSYNEQFF.

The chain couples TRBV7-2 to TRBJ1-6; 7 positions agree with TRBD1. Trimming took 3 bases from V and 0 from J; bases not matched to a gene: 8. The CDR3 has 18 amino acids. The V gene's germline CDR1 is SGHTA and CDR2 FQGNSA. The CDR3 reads CASSFRDRFSSYNSPLHF. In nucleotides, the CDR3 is TGTGCCAGCAGCTTCAGGGACAGATTTAGCTCCTATAATTCACCCCTCCACTTT.

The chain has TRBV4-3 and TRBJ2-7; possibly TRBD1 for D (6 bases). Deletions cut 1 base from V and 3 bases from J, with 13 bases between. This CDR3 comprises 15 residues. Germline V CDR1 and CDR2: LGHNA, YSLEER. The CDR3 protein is CASSQVGRGDYEQYF. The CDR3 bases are TGCGCCAGCAGCCAAGTTGGCAGGGGCGACTACGAGCAGTACTTC.

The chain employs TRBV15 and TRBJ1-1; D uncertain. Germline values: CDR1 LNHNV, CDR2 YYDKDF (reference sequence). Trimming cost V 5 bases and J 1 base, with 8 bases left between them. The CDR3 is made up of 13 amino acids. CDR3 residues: CATSARTNTEAFF. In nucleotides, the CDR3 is TGTGCCACCAGCGCGAGGACGAACACTGAAGCTTTCTTT.

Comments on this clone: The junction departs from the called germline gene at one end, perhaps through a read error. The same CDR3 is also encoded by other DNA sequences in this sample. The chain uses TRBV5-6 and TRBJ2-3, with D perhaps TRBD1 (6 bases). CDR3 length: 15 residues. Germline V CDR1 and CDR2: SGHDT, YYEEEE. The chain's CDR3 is CASRYRATGTDTQYF. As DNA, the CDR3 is TGCGCCAGCAGATACAGGGCAACGGGCACAGATACGCAGTATTTT.

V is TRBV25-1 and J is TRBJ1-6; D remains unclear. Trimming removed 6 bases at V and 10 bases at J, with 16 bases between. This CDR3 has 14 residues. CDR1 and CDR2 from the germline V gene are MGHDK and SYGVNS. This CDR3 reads CASRGRWEGSPLHF. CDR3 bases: TGTGCCAGCAGAGGACGTTGGGAGGGCTCACCCCTCCACTTT.

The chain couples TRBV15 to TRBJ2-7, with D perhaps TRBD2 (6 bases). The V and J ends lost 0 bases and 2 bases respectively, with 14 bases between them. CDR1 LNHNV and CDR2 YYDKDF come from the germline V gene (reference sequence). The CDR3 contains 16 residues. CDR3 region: CATSRDRAGTAYEQYF. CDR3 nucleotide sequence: TGTGCCACCAGCAGAGATAGGGCGGGGACGGCCTACGAGCAGTACTTC.

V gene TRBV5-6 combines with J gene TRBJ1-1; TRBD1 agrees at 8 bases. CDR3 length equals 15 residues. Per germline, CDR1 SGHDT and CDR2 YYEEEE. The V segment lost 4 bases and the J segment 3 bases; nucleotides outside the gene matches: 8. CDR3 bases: TGTGCCAGCAGCCCCCCACAGGGGGGGTACACTGAAGCTTTCTTT. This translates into CASSPPQGGYTEAFF.

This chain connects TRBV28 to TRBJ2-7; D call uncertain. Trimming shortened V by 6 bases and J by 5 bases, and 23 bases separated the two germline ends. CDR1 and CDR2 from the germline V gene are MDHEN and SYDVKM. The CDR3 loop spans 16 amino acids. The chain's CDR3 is CASRGRLWAPRDEQYF. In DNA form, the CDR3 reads TGTGCCAGCAGGGGCAGGTTATGGGCCCCTAGGGACGAGCAGTACTTC. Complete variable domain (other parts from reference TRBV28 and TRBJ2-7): DVKVTQSSRYLVKRTGEKVFLECVQDMDHENMFWYRQDPGLGLRLIYFSYDVKMKEKGDIPEGYSVSREKKERFSLILESASTNQTSMYLCASRGRLWAPRDEQYFGPGTRLTVT.

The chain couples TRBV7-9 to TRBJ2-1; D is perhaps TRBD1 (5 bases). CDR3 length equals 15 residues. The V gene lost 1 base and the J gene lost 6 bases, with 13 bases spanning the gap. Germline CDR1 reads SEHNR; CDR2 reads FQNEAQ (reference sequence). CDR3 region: CASSLGAGLTNEQFF. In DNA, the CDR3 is TGTGCCAGCAGCTTAGGGGCAGGGTTGACCAATGAGCAGTTCTTC.